A single TCR beta chain is shown here with its context. Antigen specificity is unknown. The data are from a study of T cell responses to AZD1222 COVID-19 vaccine. Assay: immunoSEQ multiplex PCR; the TCRdb copy retains only in-frame clones and omits some. Of tens of thousands of clones listed, nearly 90% are singletons. Study results and limitations: Nearly half of spike-specific TCRs reportedly target variant regions that are unmutated in the B.1.351 and B.1.1.7 variants. Spike-specific TCRs gained breadth and depth after people received two AZD1222 doses. Mostly white British, mostly female donors; authors suggested clonal diversity may be underestimated.

The CDR3 covers 15 residues. Per the germline V gene, CDR1 is DFQATT and CDR2 is SNEGSKA (reference sequence). Trimming took off 3 bases at V and 8 bases at J, with 20 bases between the two ends. V gene TRBV20-1 combines with J gene TRBJ1-5; TRBD1 might be the D (6 bases). The material was peripheral blood, obtained on day 0 of AZD1222 vaccination. The TCR was taken from an adult in good health. The CDR3 DNA follows: TGCAGTGCTAGTTCTGGCCGCCAACAGGGAAAGCCCCAGCATTTT. Encoded protein: CSASSGRQQGKPQHF.